One sample yielded the 20 T cell receptor beta chains listed below, sequenced in a study of blood T cell repertoires in COVID-19. Some clones are missing from TCRdb's copy, which holds only in-frame ones; the method was immunoSEQ multiplex PCR. The data hold over 200,000 clones, with 60% to 75% observed a single time. The sequencing input was peripheral blood. Source of these receptors: a woman aged 80 or older with acute or convalescent COVID-19.

This rearrangement joins TRBV2 to TRBJ1-1; D is perhaps TRBD1 (5 bases). There are 13 residues in the CDR3. The germline gives CDR1 SNHLY, CDR2 FYNNEI. Trimming pared 3 bases from V and 7 bases from J, leaving 12 bases between. The CDR3 reads CASSESHQGEAFF. CDR3 nucleotides: TGTGCCAGCAGTGAGTCACATCAGGGTGAAGCTTTCTTT.

This sequence joins TRBV6-4 and TRBJ1-1; no definite D call. CDR3 size: 20 residues. Trimming shortened V by 2 bases and J by 3 bases, and 28 bases separated the two germline ends. Germline V gene lookup returns CDR1 MRHNA and CDR2 SNTAGT. CDR3 loop: CASSDEGFTYSPVPDTEAFF. In nucleotides, the CDR3 is TGTGCCAGCAGTGACGAGGGTTTTACGTACAGTCCAGTACCTGACACTGAAGCTTTCTTT.

The rearrangement links TRBV9 to TRBJ2-1; 12 nucleotides line up with TRBD2. Germline V lookup: CDR1 SGDLS, CDR2 YYNGEE. This CDR3 region has 17 residues. The J segment lost 3 bases and the V segment lost 0 bases, leaving 4 bases of the junction unmatched. The CDR3 region has the DNA TGTGCCAGCAGCGTAGCGAAGGGACTAGCGGGCTACAATGAGCAGTTCTTC. Translated, it gives CASSVAKGLAGYNEQFF.

CDR3 loop: CASTLSGTGAYEQYF. The CDR3 region has the DNA TGTGCCAGCACCCTTAGCGGGACAGGGGCCTACGAGCAGTACTTC. The chain employs TRBV5-4 and TRBJ2-7; 10 nucleotides match TRBD1. V shed 6 bases, J shed 2 bases, and the junction held 8 bases outside the gene matches. Germline V CDR1 and CDR2: SGHNT, YYREEE (reference sequence). CDR3 length: 15 amino acids.

With regard to this clone: This CDR3 is also generated by other DNA sequences in the sample. V usage is TRBV18 and J usage is TRBJ1-2, with 8 bases matching TRBD1. Trimming removed 3 bases from V and 3 bases from J; junction bases left unmatched: 0. CDR1 and CDR2 (germline): KGHSH, LQKENI. The CDR3 contains 13 residues. CDR3 region: CASSPGQDYGYTF. As DNA, the CDR3 is TGTGCCAGCTCACCGGGACAGGACTATGGCTACACCTTC.

The rearrangement joins TRBV7-2 to TRBJ1-6, with D possibly matching TRBD1 (5 bases). V lost 5 bases, J lost 9 bases, and 17 bases lay in between. There are 15 residues in the CDR3. CDR1 SGHTA and CDR2 FQGNSA come from the germline V gene. The CDR3 DNA reads as TGTGCCAGCAGCCCACCGGGACGGGGGTTTTCACCCCTCCACTTT. As protein: CASSPPGRGFSPLHF.

This chain joins TRBV21-1 and TRBJ2-2; the D call TRBD1 from the table was never checked on the DNA. TRBV21-1 is noted as a pseudogene. This CDR3 is built from 13 residues. CDR3 residues: CASSLEGAGELFF. The CDR3 nucleotides are TGTGCCAGCAGCCTCGAGGGGGCCGGGGAGCTGTTTTTT.

The V and J genes are TRBV3-1 (or the pseudogene TRBV3-2) and TRBJ2-4, with 10 bases lining up with TRBD2. Losses at the gene ends were 4 bases for V and 4 bases for J; bases not matched to a gene: 7. CDR1 and CDR2 (germline): LGHDT, YNNKEL (reference sequence). The CDR3 is 16 amino acids. For the CDR3, the DNA is TGTGCCAGCAGCCGGACAGCGGGGGGGGATAAAAACATTCAGTACTTC. Amino acid sequence: CASSRTAGGDKNIQYF.

The V gene is TRBV30, the J gene TRBJ2-2; a weak D match, TRBD2 (5 bases). Trimming shortened V by 2 bases and J by 1 base, and 8 bases separated the two germline ends. This CDR3 region has 14 residues. Germline V lookup: CDR1 GTSNPN, CDR2 SVGIG (reference sequence). The CDR3, as DNA: TGTGCCTGGAGTTACCGGGGGAACACCGGGGAGCTGTTTTTT. It specifies CAWSYRGNTGELFF.

This clone was found a few times. The V call is TRBV2, the J call TRBJ1-1, with D tentatively TRBD1 (5 bases). Germline values: CDR1 SNHLY, CDR2 FYNNEI. The V end was cut by 3 bases, the J end by 0 bases, with 8 bases between. The CDR3 is 14 residues long. The CDR3 DNA reads as TGTGCCAGCAGTGATCTAGGGGTGAACACTGAAGCTTTCTTT. Translation: CASSDLGVNTEAFF.

A single count supports this clone. This chain links TRBV6-5 with TRBJ2-5, with 9 nucleotides matching TRBD2. The CDR3 loop spans 16 amino acids. CDR1 is MNHEY and CDR2 is SVGAGI in the germline V gene. Losses at the gene ends were 0 bases for V and 2 bases for J; bases not matched to a gene: 4. In DNA, the CDR3 is TGTGCCAGCAGTTACTCAGCGGGGGGAGGACAAGAGACCCAGTACTTC. Translated, it gives CASSYSAGGGQETQYF.

CDR3 loop: CATSDRGQGDEQFF. The CDR3 nucleotides are TGTGCCACCAGTGACCGAGGACAGGGAGATGAGCAGTTCTTC. The chain is built from TRBV24-1 and TRBJ2-1, with 8 bases fitting TRBD1. The junction had 6 bases not matched to a gene; V was cut back by 4 bases and J by 8 bases. Germline CDR1 and CDR2: KGHDR and SFDVKD. There are 14 residues in the CDR3.

V usage is TRBV7-9 and J usage is TRBJ1-5; tentatively, D is TRBD1 (6 bases). The CDR3 consists of 13 residues. The V gene's germline CDR1 is SEHNR and CDR2 FQNEAQ (reference sequence). Trimming shortened V by 5 bases and J by 6 bases, and 11 bases separated the two germline ends. CDR3 in DNA: TGTGCCAGCAGCCCAGGGGTAGGTCAGCCCCAGCATTTT. It codes for CASSPGVGQPQHF.

V and J are TRBV11-1 and TRBJ1-2; TRBD1 might be the D (5 bases). The germline V and J ends were trimmed by 2 bases and 6 bases, with 10 bases remaining between them. The CDR3 is 13 amino acids. Germline V gives CDR1 SGHAT, CDR2 FQDESV (reference sequence). The CDR3 bases are TGTGCCAGCAGCTTATCAGGGTTTGATGGCTACACCTTC. Translated: CASSLSGFDGYTF.

The chain recombines TRBV5-4 with TRBJ2-5; 7 bases are shared with TRBD2. The junction had 9 bases not matched to a gene; V was cut back by 0 bases and J by 4 bases. The CDR3 has 16 amino acids. Germline V CDR1 and CDR2: SGHNT, YYREEE (reference sequence). The CDR3 sequence is CASSLASAGVGETQYF. The CDR3 coding sequence is TGTGCCAGCAGCTTGGCGAGCGCGGGAGTCGGAGAGACCCAGTACTTC.

The chain has TRBV7-9 and TRBJ1-2; the D gene is possibly TRBD1 (5 bases). There are 14 residues in the CDR3. Trimming took off 7 bases at V and 4 bases at J, with 16 bases between the two ends. CDR1 and CDR2 (germline): SEHNR, FQNEAQ (reference sequence). The CDR3 DNA is TGTGCCAGCAATTGGGGGGAGGGGAGCTATGGCTACACCTTC. Its protein is CASNWGEGSYGYTF.

This chain links TRBV5-1 with TRBJ1-2, with TRBD1 matching over 10 bases. Germline V lookup: CDR1 SGHRS, CDR2 YFSETQ. With V trimmed by 0 bases and J by 8 bases, 10 bases remained unmatched. The CDR3 runs 16 residues. The CDR3 region is CASSLDPGTGVSGYTF. As DNA, the CDR3 is TGCGCCAGCAGCTTGGACCCCGGGACAGGGGTTTCCGGCTACACCTTC.

The chain uses TRBV11-2 and TRBJ2-3; 9 bases are a match to TRBD2. The CDR3 loop spans 17 amino acids. Germline values: CDR1 SGHAT, CDR2 FQNNGV. The ends lost 7 bases at V and 4 bases at J; junction bases unmatched: 15. CDR3 bases: TGTGCCAGCACCCCGGGATCAGGGACTAGCTTCGCAGATACGCAGTATTTT. Protein sequence: CASTPGSGTSFADTQYF.

V usage is TRBV12-5 and J usage is TRBJ1-1; TRBD1 matches at 8 bases. Per germline, CDR1 LGHNT and CDR2 FRNRAP. Trimming cost V 2 bases and J 1 base; bases outside gene matches: 0. The CDR3 spans 14 residues. CDR3 loop: CASGLTGGNTEAFF. The DNA of the CDR3 is TGTGCTAGTGGTTTGACAGGGGGGAACACTGAAGCTTTCTTT. Combining the CDR3 with reference TRBV12-5 and TRBJ1-1 gives the whole variable domain DARVTQTPRHKVTEMGQEVTMRCQPILGHNTVFWYRQTMMQGLELLAYFRNRAPLDDSGMPKDRFSAEMPDATLATLKIQPSEPRDSAVYFCASGLTGGNTEAFFGQGTRLTVV.

The chain joins TRBV5-1 to TRBJ2-1; 11 bases line up with TRBD1. The CDR3 spans 16 residues. V shed 4 bases, J shed 6 bases, and the junction held 9 bases outside the gene matches. Germline V gene lookup returns CDR1 SGHRS and CDR2 YFSETQ. CDR3 coding DNA: TGCGCCAGCAGCCCGGGGGGACAGGGGGTGCGCAATGAGCAGTTCTTC. Encoded protein: CASSPGGQGVRNEQFF.